The 21 T cell receptor beta chains below all came from one sample that was sequenced in a study of OX40 agonist ivuxolimab in advanced cancers. The repertoire was sequenced with immunoSEQ multiplex PCR; TCRdb's copy has only in-frame clones and lacks some. The sample holds about 83,000 clones; 65% to 90% are singletons and the top ten take less than 0.75%. The input for sequencing was CD4+ or CD8+ T cells sorted from blood, taken in a trial of the OX40 agonist ivuxolimab. These receptors were obtained from an adult with an advanced solid tumor such as melanoma, head and neck, liver or kidney cancer.

The chain uses TRBV7-6 and TRBJ1-3, with D hard to call. The CDR3 runs 14 residues. CDR1 is SGHVS, CDR2 FNYEAQ, per germline. Between the trimmed V and J ends, which lost 6 bases and 4 bases, there was a span of 13 bases. The CDR3 sequence is CASSWTLGGNTIYF. The DNA of the CDR3 is TGTGCCAGCAGTTGGACTTTGGGGGGAAACACCATATATTTT. The whole variable domain, filled in from reference TRBV7-6 and TRBJ1-3, reads GAGVSQSPRYKVTKRGQDVALRCDPISGHVSLYWYRQALGQGPEFLTYFNYEAQQDKSGLPNDRFSAERPEGSISTLTIQRTEQRDSAMYRCASSWTLGGNTIYFGEGSWLTVV.

The chain links TRBV6-5 to TRBJ2-5; no firm D call. This CDR3 is built from 14 residues. From germline, CDR1 is MNHEY and CDR2 SVGAGI. The V end was cut by 8 bases, the J end by 4 bases, with 17 bases between. The CDR3 loop is CASSGLALGETQYF. The CDR3 DNA sequence: TGTGCCAGCTCCGGGTTAGCTTTAGGAGAGACCCAGTACTTC.

This rearrangement joins TRBV10-2 to TRBJ1-5, with D unresolved. The germline V gene has CDR1 WSHSY and CDR2 SAAADI. The CDR3 has 14 residues. Trimming pared 1 base from V and 4 bases from J, leaving 8 bases between. The CDR3 loop is CASSEYSGNQPQHF. The CDR3 nucleotides are TGCGCCAGCAGTGAGTACTCCGGGAATCAGCCCCAGCATTTT.

The rearrangement links TRBV30 to TRBJ1-4; D call uncertain. Germline-derived CDR1 and CDR2 are GTSNPN and SVGIG (reference sequence). Deletions cut 3 bases from V and 8 bases from J, with 16 bases between. The CDR3 contains 14 residues. Written as DNA, the CDR3 is TGTGCCTGGAGCCAACTTTCGACGGGGGAAAAACTGTTTTTT. It yields the protein CAWSQLSTGEKLFF.

The chain combines TRBV6-6 with TRBJ1-3; 7 positions match TRBD1. The CDR3 is made up of 13 amino acids. Germline CDR1 is MNHNY and CDR2 is SVGAGI (reference sequence). V lost 6 bases, J lost 4 bases, and 3 bases stayed unmatched. The CDR3 here is CASRQGLGNTIYF. For the CDR3, the DNA is TGTGCCAGCAGACAGGGGCTCGGAAACACCATATATTTT.

This rearrangement joins TRBV18 to TRBJ2-3, with TRBD2 matching over 15 bases. V lost 2 bases, J lost 2 bases, and 11 bases stayed unmatched. This CDR3 region has 20 residues. Per the germline V gene, CDR1 is KGHSH and CDR2 is LQKENI. CDR3 nucleotide sequence: TGTGCCAGCTCACCAATGGGACAAAGGACTAGCGGGGGGGCCACAGATACGCAGTATTTT. The encoded protein is CASSPMGQRTSGGATDTQYF.

The chain links TRBV6-6 to TRBJ2-5; D is perhaps TRBD1 or TRBD2 (5 bases each). CDR1 is MNHNY, CDR2 SVGAGI, per germline (reference sequence). V lost 5 bases and J 7 bases, leaving 11 bases between the germline ends. The CDR3 has 12 residues. CDR3 DNA: TGTGCCAGCAGTACCCCTGGGGGGACCCAGTACTTC. It is translated as CASSTPGGTQYF.

This sequence joins TRBV10-3 and TRBJ1-2; D gene uncertain. This CDR3 is built from 13 residues. Per the germline V gene, CDR1 is ENHRY and CDR2 is SYGVKD. V was shortened by 7 bases and J by 6 bases, with 15 bases between the two germline ends. In nucleotides, the CDR3 is TGTGCCATCATGCCCTCTCTTCGGAATGGCTACACCTTC. Protein product: CAIMPSLRNGYTF.

The chain is built from TRBV19 and TRBJ2-5; TRBD2 agrees at 13 bases. The germline V gene has CDR1 LNHDA and CDR2 SQIVND (reference sequence). Germline trimming cut 3 bases from V and 5 bases from J; bases unmatched to any gene: 3. This CDR3 contains 15 residues. CDR3 region: CASSMSTSGGETQYF. The CDR3 DNA reads TGTGCCAGTAGTATGTCGACTAGCGGGGGGGAGACCCAGTACTTC.

The V and J genes are TRBV10-3 and TRBJ1-5; weak D call: TRBD1 (6 bases). Per germline, CDR1 ENHRY and CDR2 SYGVKD. There are 15 residues in the CDR3. Trimming cost V 3 bases and J 3 bases, with 12 bases left between them. CDR3 residues: CAISDRGSPNQPQHF. CDR3 coding DNA: TGTGCCATCAGTGACAGGGGTTCTCCCAATCAGCCCCAGCATTTT.

The CDR3 is CASSDRKSNYGYTF. CDR3 DNA sequence: TGTGCCAGCAGCGACAGGAAGTCTAACTATGGCTACACCTTC. The chain carries TRBV6-5 and TRBJ1-2; D is possibly TRBD1 (6 bases). The V gene's germline CDR1 is MNHEY and CDR2 SVGAGI. The CDR3 consists of 14 residues. V lost 6 bases and J 0 bases, leaving 11 bases between the germline ends.

The chain links TRBV19 to TRBJ2-3, with D maybe TRBD1 (6 bases). The CDR3 sequence is 15 residues long. The V gene lost 6 bases and the J gene lost 1 base, with 14 bases spanning the gap. From germline, CDR1 is LNHDA and CDR2 SQIVND (reference sequence). The CDR3 region is CASRKQGSGTDTQYF. Here the CDR3 DNA reads TGTGCCAGTAGGAAACAGGGATCCGGCACAGATACGCAGTATTTT.

In its sample, this clone was seen once. An end of the junction differs from the germline gene, which may be a read error. For the CDR3, the DNA is TGTGCTAGCAGCTTAGGAGGAGGGCCGACAGGGGGCGCTGGGAAGACCCAGTACTTC. It encodes CASSLGGGPTGGAGKTQYF. The gene calls are TRBV7-7 and TRBJ2-5; 10 bases map to TRBD1. The CDR3 is 19 amino acids. Per germline, CDR1 SSHAT and CDR2 FNYEAQ (reference sequence).

V and J are TRBV21-1 and TRBJ2-6; TRBD2 is the table's D call and was not checked against the DNA. TRBV21-1 is labeled a pseudogene. The CDR3 consists of 20 residues. The CDR3 protein is CASSKQRQRGFNSGANVLTF. CDR3 nucleotides: TGTGCCAGCAGCAAACAAAGACAGCGGGGCTTCAACTCTGGGGCCAACGTCCTGACTTTC.

J is TRBJ1-2 and V is TRBV5-6, with D hard to call. This CDR3 has 13 amino acids. Trimming left V 0 bases short and J 3 bases short, with 6 bases between. From germline, CDR1 is SGHDT and CDR2 YYEEEE. CDR3 bases: TGTGCCAGCAGCTTGGTCCCATACTATGGCTACACCTTC. Its translation is CASSLVPYYGYTF.

The chain joins TRBV4-3 to TRBJ2-1; possibly TRBD2 for D (6 bases). V dropped 4 bases and J dropped 3 bases, with 13 bases sitting between them. The CDR3 has 15 residues. Germline V gene data show CDR1 as LGHNA and CDR2 as YSLEER. CDR3 coding DNA: TGCGCCAGCAGCCCAGTGGGGCGGGGCTACAATGAGCAGTTCTTC. Protein sequence: CASSPVGRGYNEQFF.

This chain connects TRBV4-2 to TRBJ2-7; 9 bases are a match to TRBD1. The CDR3 has 15 residues. J lost 3 bases, V lost 3 bases, and 6 bases had no gene match. CDR1 and CDR2 (germline): LGHNA, YNFKEQ. The CDR3 DNA reads TGTGCCAGCAGCCAGGACAGGGGAATATACTACGAGCAGTACTTC. This codes for CASSQDRGIYYEQYF.

This rearrangement joins TRBV6-6 to TRBJ2-7; possibly TRBD2 for D (6 bases). From germline, CDR1 is MNHNY and CDR2 SVGAGI (reference sequence). V lost 0 bases, J lost 5 bases, and 14 bases lay in between. The CDR3 runs to 15 residues. The CDR3 loop is CASSYSGTAGDEQYF. The CDR3 coding sequence is TGTGCCAGCAGTTACTCGGGGACTGCTGGCGACGAGCAGTACTTC.

This chain joins TRBV5-1 and TRBJ1-6, with no clear D. The CDR3 is 15 amino acids. CDR1 is SGHRS, CDR2 YFSETQ, per germline. The V end was cut by 0 bases, the J end by 0 bases, with 4 bases between. CDR3 in DNA: TGCGCCAGCAGCTTGGCGGGCTCCTATAATTCACCCCTCCACTTT. Its protein product is CASSLAGSYNSPLHF.

The gene calls are TRBV19 and TRBJ1-6; 7 bases fit TRBD1. The CDR3 is 15 amino acids. Germline lookup yields CDR1 LNHDA and CDR2 SQIVND (reference sequence). Germline trimming cut 1 base from V and 9 bases from J; bases unmatched to any gene: 6. This chain's CDR3 is CASSIVAGGGSPLHF. The CDR3 nucleotides read TGTGCCAGTAGTATAGTAGCAGGGGGTGGTTCACCCCTCCACTTT.

The chain recombines TRBV19 with TRBJ1-4, with TRBD1 matching over 9 bases. Germline V gives CDR1 LNHDA, CDR2 SQIVND (reference sequence). The CDR3 runs to 15 residues. Trimming took 3 bases from V and 8 from J; bases not matched to a gene: 7. CDR3 protein: CASSIATGGWEKLFF. The CDR3 DNA reads as TGTGCCAGTAGTATCGCGACAGGGGGTTGGGAAAAACTGTTTTTT.